The next 10 T cell receptor beta chains were all read from a single sample in a study of OX40 agonist ivuxolimab in advanced cancers. The assay was immunoSEQ multiplex PCR, and TCRdb's table has in-frame clones only and misses some. Altogether 76,000 or so clones are present, around 90% being singletons, with the ten largest covering 10% to 15%. The material sequenced was CD4+ or CD8+ T cells sorted from blood, taken in a trial of the OX40 agonist ivuxolimab. These receptors all come from an adult with an advanced solid tumor such as melanoma, head and neck, liver or kidney cancer.

The chain employs TRBV5-1 and TRBJ2-5, with TRBD2 matching 10 bases. The CDR3 has 14 residues. The V and J ends lost 0 bases and 4 bases, in that order; junction bases with no gene match: 0. Germline V lookup: CDR1 SGHRS, CDR2 YFSETQ. The CDR3 coding sequence is TGCGCCAGCAGCTTGGGACTAGCGGGAGAGACCCAGTACTTC. It encodes CASSLGLAGETQYF.

The V call is TRBV28, the J call TRBJ2-7; D unresolved. The CDR3 length is 12 residues. Trimming shortened V by 9 bases and J by 4 bases, and 13 bases separated the two germline ends. Germline V lookup: CDR1 MDHEN, CDR2 SYDVKM. The CDR3 region has the DNA TGTGCCAGTCAACATGAATCATACGAGCAGTACTTC. The encoded protein is CASQHESYEQYF.

The chain couples TRBV2 to TRBJ2-1; D not certain. Germline CDR1 is SNHLY and CDR2 is FYNNEI. The CDR3 runs to 11 residues. CDR3 residues: CGSRSYNEQFF. The CDR3 DNA follows: TGTGGGAGTAGGTCCTACAATGAGCAGTTCTTC.

This clone has just one count. The CDR3 DNA is TGTGCCAGTTTCACGGGGGAGACGTCCTACAATGAGCAGTTCTTC. Encoded protein: CASFTGETSYNEQFF. V gene TRBV28 combines with J gene TRBJ2-1; possibly TRBD2 for D (6 bases). Trimming removed 9 bases from V and 1 base from J, with 16 bases in between. The V gene's germline CDR1 is MDHEN and CDR2 SYDVKM. The CDR3 extends over 15 amino acids. The whole variable domain, remainder taken from reference TRBV28 and TRBJ2-1, is DVKVTQSSRYLVKRTGEKVFLECVQDMDHENMFWYRQDPGLGLRLIYFSYDVKMKEKGDIPEGYSVSREKKERFSLILESASTNQTSMYLCASFTGETSYNEQFFGPGTRLTVL.

The chain links TRBV7-8 to TRBJ2-5; D unclear. Germline assignment: CDR1 SGHVS and CDR2 FQNEAQ. CDR3 length equals 14 residues. V lost 0 bases, J lost 2 bases, and 7 bases lay in between. The DNA of the CDR3 is TGTGCCAGCAGCTTAGCAGACACTCAAGAGACCCAGTACTTC. Its protein is CASSLADTQETQYF.

Regarding this clone: A read error may produce the germline difference seen at one junction end. V and J are TRBV7-7 and TRBJ2-2; no clear D gene. Germline V gene sequence: CDR1 SSHAT, CDR2 FNYEAQ (reference sequence). The CDR3 runs to 14 residues. In nucleotides, the CDR3 is TGTGCTAGCAGCCAAACAGAAAACACCGGGGAGCTGTTTTTT. This gives the protein CASSQTENTGELFF.

This chain joins TRBV6-1 and TRBJ2-7, with 9 bases identical to TRBD2. In germline, CDR1 is MNHNS, CDR2 SASEGT. V shed 7 bases and J 5 bases; nucleotides not matched to a gene: 12. The CDR3 contains 15 residues. The CDR3 spells CASTRREGLADEQYF. In nucleotides, the CDR3 is TGTGCCAGCACAAGGCGGGAGGGCCTGGCAGACGAGCAGTACTTC.

V and J are TRBV18 and TRBJ2-5, with D possibly matching TRBD1 (7 bases). The germline V gene encodes CDR1 KGHSH and CDR2 LQKENI. The CDR3 runs 15 residues. V gave up 6 bases and J gave up 0 bases, with 14 bases separating them. The CDR3 DNA is TGTGCCAGCTCGCCCCAGGGGGGAAACCAAGAGACCCAGTACTTC. It encodes CASSPQGGNQETQYF. The whole variable domain, filled in from reference TRBV18 and TRBJ2-5, reads NAGVMQNPRHLVRRRGQEARLRCSPMKGHSHVYWYRQLPEEGLKFMVYLQKENIIDESGMPKERFSAEFPKEGPSILRIQQVVRGDSAAYFCASSPQGGNQETQYFGPGTRLLVL.

This chain joins TRBV19 and TRBJ2-4; D uncertain. The CDR3 is 16 residues long. V was trimmed by 5 bases and J by 0 bases, leaving 14 bases between them. CDR1 is LNHDA and CDR2 is SQIVND in the germline V gene (reference sequence). CDR3 DNA: TGTGCCAGTAGTTTCGCTAGTCCACTAGCCAAAAACATTCAGTACTTC. Translating it yields CASSFASPLAKNIQYF.

About this clone: Different DNA sequences within this sample yield the same CDR3. The rearrangement links TRBV6-6 to TRBJ1-5; D is unresolved. V lost 0 bases and J lost 4, with 7 bases in between. Germline CDR1 and CDR2: MNHNY and SVGAGI (reference sequence). CDR3 size: 14 residues. The CDR3 spells CASSYSSGNQPQHF. The CDR3 bases are TGTGCCAGCAGTTACTCGTCGGGGAATCAGCCCCAGCATTTT.